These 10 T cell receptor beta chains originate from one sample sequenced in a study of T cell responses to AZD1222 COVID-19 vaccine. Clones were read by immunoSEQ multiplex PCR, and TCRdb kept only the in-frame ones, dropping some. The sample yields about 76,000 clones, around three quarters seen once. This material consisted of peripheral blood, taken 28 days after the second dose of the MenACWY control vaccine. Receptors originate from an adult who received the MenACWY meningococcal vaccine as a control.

For the CDR3, the DNA is TGTGCCTGGAGCCCGAACACCGGGGAGCTGTTTTTT. It specifies CAWSPNTGELFF. This sequence joins TRBV30 and TRBJ2-2, with D hard to call. The CDR3 runs to 12 residues. V lost 3 bases and J lost 0, with 2 bases in between. Germline V gene data show CDR1 as GTSNPN and CDR2 as SVGIG (reference sequence).

CDR3 DNA sequence: TGTGCCAGCAGTTCTAGAGGTTTCGAGCGGGGTGTAGATGGCTACACCTTC. It codes for CASSSRGFERGVDGYTF. The genes are TRBV28 and TRBJ1-2; D is unresolved. The CDR3 loop spans 17 amino acids. V was pared by 4 bases and J by 6 bases, with 24 bases between. Germline CDR1 and CDR2: MDHEN and SYDVKM.

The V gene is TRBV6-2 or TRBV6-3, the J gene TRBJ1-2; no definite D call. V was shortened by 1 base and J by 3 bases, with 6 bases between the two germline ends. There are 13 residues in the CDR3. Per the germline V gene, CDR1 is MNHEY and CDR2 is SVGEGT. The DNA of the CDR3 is TGTGCCAGCAGTTACTGGGCTGACTATGGCTACACCTTC. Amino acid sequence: CASSYWADYGYTF.

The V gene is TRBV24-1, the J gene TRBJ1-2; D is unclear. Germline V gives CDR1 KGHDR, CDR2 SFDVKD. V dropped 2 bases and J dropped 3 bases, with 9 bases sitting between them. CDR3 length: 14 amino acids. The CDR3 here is CATSDYRVYYGYTF. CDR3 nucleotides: TGTGCCACCAGTGATTACCGGGTCTACTATGGCTACACCTTC.

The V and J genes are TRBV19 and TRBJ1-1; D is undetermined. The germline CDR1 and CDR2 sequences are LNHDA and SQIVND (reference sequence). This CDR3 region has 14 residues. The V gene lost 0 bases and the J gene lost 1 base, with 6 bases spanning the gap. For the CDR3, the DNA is TGTGCCAGTAGTATAGATCTGGGGAACACTGAAGCTTTCTTT. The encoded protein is CASSIDLGNTEAFF.

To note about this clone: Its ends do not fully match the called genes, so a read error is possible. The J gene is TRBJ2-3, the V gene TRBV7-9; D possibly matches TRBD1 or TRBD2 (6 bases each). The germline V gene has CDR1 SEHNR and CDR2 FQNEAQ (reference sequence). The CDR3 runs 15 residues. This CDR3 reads CTSSSSGARGDTQYF. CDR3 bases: TGTACCAGCAGCTCCTCGGGAGCTAGGGGGGATACGCAGTATTTT.

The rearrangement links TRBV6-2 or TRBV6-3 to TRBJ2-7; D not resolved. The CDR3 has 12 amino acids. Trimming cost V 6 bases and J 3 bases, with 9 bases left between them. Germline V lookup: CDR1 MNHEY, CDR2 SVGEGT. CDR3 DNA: TGTGCCAGCAGCACGGAAGGCTACGAGCAGTACTTC. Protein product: CASSTEGYEQYF.

The chain's CDR3 is CASSEASVLAGYEQYF. The DNA of the CDR3 is TGTGCCAGCAGTGAAGCCTCAGTTCTAGCGGGATACGAGCAGTACTTC. The chain recombines TRBV2 with TRBJ2-7, with TRBD2 matching 9 bases. The V segment lost 0 bases and the J segment 4 bases; nucleotides outside the gene matches: 7. The CDR3 runs 16 residues. Looked up from germline, CDR1 is SNHLY and CDR2 is FYNNEI.

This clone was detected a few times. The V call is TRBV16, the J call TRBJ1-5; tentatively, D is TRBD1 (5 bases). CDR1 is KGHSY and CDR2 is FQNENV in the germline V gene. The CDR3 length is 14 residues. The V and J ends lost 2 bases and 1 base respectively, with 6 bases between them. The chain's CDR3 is CASSQGHSNQPQHF. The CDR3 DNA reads TGTGCCAGCAGCCAAGGACACAGCAATCAGCCCCAGCATTTT.

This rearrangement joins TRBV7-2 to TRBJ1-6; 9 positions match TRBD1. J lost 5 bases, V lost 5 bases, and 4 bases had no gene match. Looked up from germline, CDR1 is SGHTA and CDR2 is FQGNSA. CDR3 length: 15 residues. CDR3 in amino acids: CASSPGDRDNSPLHF. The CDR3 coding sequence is TGTGCCAGCAGCCCGGGGGACAGGGATAATTCACCCCTCCACTTT.